These 20 T cell receptor beta chains originate from one sample sequenced in a study of OX40 agonist ivuxolimab in advanced cancers. Here immunoSEQ multiplex PCR was the method, and the copy in TCRdb shows in-frame clones only, minus some. The sample has 75,000 to 100,000 clones, more than 90% seen once. The material sequenced was CD4+ or CD8+ T cells sorted from blood, taken in a trial of the OX40 agonist ivuxolimab. These receptors came from an adult with an advanced solid tumor such as melanoma, head and neck, liver or kidney cancer.

The J gene is TRBJ1-5, the V gene TRBV19, with TRBD1 identical over 9 bases. Germline-derived CDR1 and CDR2 are LNHDA and SQIVND (reference sequence). V lost 4 bases to trimming and J lost 7 bases; unmatched junction nucleotides: 5. The CDR3 is made up of 14 amino acids. The CDR3 nucleotides are TGTGCCAGTAGTAGTGGGACAGGGCCACAGCCCCAGCATTTT. This sequence encodes CASSSGTGPQPQHF.

The chain joins TRBV5-8 to TRBJ1-2; D is perhaps TRBD1 (5 bases). CDR3 length: 14 residues. The germline V gene has CDR1 SGHTS and CDR2 YDEGEE. V lost 0 bases, J lost 7 bases, and 13 bases lay in between. CDR3 nucleotide sequence: TGTGCCAGCAGCTTGGCCCAGACAGCAGGTGGCTACACCTTC. Encoded protein: CASSLAQTAGGYTF.

The J gene is TRBJ1-5, the V gene TRBV18; D not certain. Looked up from germline, CDR1 is KGHSH and CDR2 is LQKENI. V was cut by 3 bases and J by 7 bases, with 10 bases left in between. The CDR3 is 13 amino acids. The CDR3: CASSPTTGQPQHF. DNA of the CDR3: TGTGCCAGCTCACCTACCACCGGCCAGCCCCAGCATTTT. The full variable domain, with the rest looked up from reference TRBV18 and TRBJ1-5, is NAGVMQNPRHLVRRRGQEARLRCSPMKGHSHVYWYRQLPEEGLKFMVYLQKENIIDESGMPKERFSAEFPKEGPSILRIQQVVRGDSAAYFCASSPTTGQPQHFGDGTRLSIL.

V usage is TRBV5-6 and J usage is TRBJ2-2, with D perhaps given as TRBD1 or TRBD2 (6 bases each). V was trimmed by 1 base and J by 3 bases, leaving 10 bases between them. The CDR3 is made up of 15 amino acids. Germline V gene sequence: CDR1 SGHDT, CDR2 YYEEEE. CDR3 nucleotides: TGTGCCAGCAGCTTGAGGGGGGCCTACACCGGGGAGCTGTTTTTT. Protein product: CASSLRGAYTGELFF.

The chain is built from TRBV5-5 and TRBJ1-1, with D unresolved. Looked up from germline, CDR1 is SGHKS and CDR2 is YYEKEE (reference sequence). The CDR3 is 17 residues long. V was pared by 1 base and J by 0 bases, with 16 bases between. Written as DNA, the CDR3 is TGTGCCAGCAGCTTGTATGGTCAGCGGATCATGAACACTGAAGCTTTCTTT. Residues: CASSLYGQRIMNTEAFF. The complete variable domain, with remaining parts taken from reference TRBV5-5 and TRBJ1-1, reads DAGVTQSPTHLIKTRGQQVTLRCSPISGHKSVSWYQQVLGQGPQFIFQYYEKEERGRGNFPDRFSARQFPNYSSELNVNALLLGDSALYLCASSLYGQRIMNTEAFFGQGTRLTVV.

This chain uses TRBV7-9 with TRBJ2-7; 8 bases line up with TRBD1. This CDR3 has 15 residues. Germline-derived CDR1 and CDR2 are SEHNR and FQNEAQ (reference sequence). V shed 3 bases, J shed 0 bases, and the junction held 4 bases outside the gene matches. The CDR3 DNA reads TGTGCCAGCAGCTTCCGGGACAGGAGCTCCTACGAGCAGTACTTC. Its translation: CASSFRDRSSYEQYF. Full variable domain (remainder filled in from reference TRBV7-9 and TRBJ2-7): DTGVSQNPRHKITKRGQNVTFRCDPISEHNRLYWYRQTLGQGPEFLTYFQNEAQLEKSRLLSDRFSAERPKGSFSTLEIQRTEQGDSAMYLCASSFRDRSSYEQYFGPGTRLTVT.

The rearrangement uses TRBV28 and TRBJ2-7; 7 bases are shared with TRBD2. The CDR3 runs 15 residues. V lost 6 bases and J lost 2; bases outside the gene matches: 10. The germline V gene encodes CDR1 MDHEN and CDR2 SYDVKM. The CDR3: CASRPRGTGTYEQYF. The CDR3 region has the DNA TGTGCCAGCAGGCCGCGGGGGACCGGGACCTACGAGCAGTACTTC.

The genes are TRBV5-6 and TRBJ2-5, with TRBD1 identical over 8 bases. V trimming: 1 base; J trimming: 3 bases; junction bases outside the gene matches: 8. The CDR3 is 16 residues long. Germline assignment: CDR1 SGHDT and CDR2 YYEEEE. For the CDR3, the DNA is TGTGCCAGCAGCTTGTGGGTCAGGGGGCGAAAAGAGACCCAGTACTTC. This translates into CASSLWVRGRKETQYF. Variable domain in full (rest from reference TRBV5-6 and TRBJ2-5): DAGVTQSPTHLIKTRGQQVTLRCSPKSGHDTVSWYQQALGQGPQFIFQYYEEEERQRGNFPDRFSGHQFPNYSSELNVNALLLGDSALYLCASSLWVRGRKETQYFGPGTRLLVL.

CDR3 in amino acids: CAWTRLGREWDTGELFF. The CDR3 DNA is TGTGCCTGGACCCGTTTGGGGCGGGAGTGGGACACCGGGGAGCTGTTTTTT. The chain joins TRBV30 to TRBJ2-2; 7 nucleotides align to TRBD2. Trimming cost V 4 bases and J 3 bases; bases outside gene matches: 14. Germline V CDR1 and CDR2: GTSNPN, SVGIG (reference sequence). There are 17 residues in the CDR3.

V is TRBV19 and J is TRBJ2-1; 9 nucleotides agree with TRBD2. There are 15 residues in the CDR3. V dropped 4 bases and J dropped 2; count of bases not matched to a gene: 3. Germline V lookup: CDR1 LNHDA, CDR2 SQIVND (reference sequence). The DNA of the CDR3 is TGTGCCAGTAGTAAGTCTAGCGGGGCCTACAATGAGCAGTTCTTC. It yields the protein CASSKSSGAYNEQFF.

This clone appeared a single time. V is TRBV9 and J is TRBJ1-2, with D possibly TRBD1 on 6 matching bases. CDR1 and CDR2 (germline): SGDLS, YYNGEE. Trimming stripped 3 bases from V and 4 bases from J, with 16 bases between. The CDR3 spans 15 residues. The CDR3 spells CASSESYRVGYGYTF. CDR3 DNA: TGTGCCAGCAGCGAGAGCTACAGGGTCGGCTATGGCTACACCTTC.

This clone has only a few counts. This chain links TRBV11-2 with TRBJ2-7; TRBD2 is a possible D gene (6 bases). V was pared by 4 bases and J by 6 bases, with 7 bases between. This CDR3 region has 11 residues. Germline lookup yields CDR1 SGHAT and CDR2 FQNNGV. CDR3 protein: CASSSGGEQYF. The CDR3 coding sequence is TGTGCCAGCAGCTCCGGGGGCGAGCAGTACTTC. Complete variable domain (other parts from reference TRBV11-2 and TRBJ2-7): EAGVAQSPRYKIIEKRQSVAFWCNPISGHATLYWYQQILGQGPKLLIQFQNNGVVDDSQLPKDRFSAERLKGVDSTLKIQPAKLEDSAVYLCASSSGGEQYFGPGTRLTVT.

This clone was counted a single time. J is TRBJ2-2 and V is TRBV7-9, with no clear D. The germline V gene has CDR1 SEHNR and CDR2 FQNEAQ (reference sequence). This CDR3 contains 14 residues. Trimming removed 3 bases at V and 3 bases at J, with 8 bases between. CDR3 in amino acids: CASSLEGDTGELFF. In nucleotides, the CDR3 is TGTGCCAGCAGCTTGGAAGGAGACACCGGGGAGCTGTTTTTT. Full variable domain (missing parts from reference TRBV7-9 and TRBJ2-2): DTGVSQNPRHKITKRGQNVTFRCDPISEHNRLYWYRQTLGQGPEFLTYFQNEAQLEKSRLLSDRFSAERPKGSFSTLEIQRTEQGDSAMYLCASSLEGDTGELFFGEGSRLTVL.

The chain's CDR3 is CASSRSGAVPYEQYF. The CDR3 DNA is TGTGCCAGCAGTCGTAGCGGGGCTGTCCCCTACGAGCAGTACTTC. The V call is TRBV6-5, the J call TRBJ2-7, with 8 bases fitting TRBD2. The CDR3 is 15 residues long. Per germline, CDR1 MNHEY and CDR2 SVGAGI. The V segment lost 5 bases and the J segment 2 bases; nucleotides outside the gene matches: 8.

The chain combines TRBV28 with TRBJ1-5, with 7 bases that match TRBD1. This CDR3 is built from 15 residues. The junction had 9 bases not matched to a gene; V was cut back by 8 bases and J by 2 bases. The germline V gene encodes CDR1 MDHEN and CDR2 SYDVKM. The CDR3 coding sequence is TGTGCCAGCCGACCGACAGGGTCCGGCAATCAGCCCCAGCATTTT. It is translated as CASRPTGSGNQPQHF.

The gene calls are TRBV29-1 and TRBJ1-1, with D possibly matching TRBD1 (5 bases). The V gene's germline CDR1 is SQVTM and CDR2 ANQGSEA. The CDR3 consists of 13 residues. Trimming pared 2 bases from V and 5 bases from J, leaving 12 bases between. CDR3 nucleotide sequence: TGCAGCGTTGAAATAGGGGTTGGAACTGAAGCTTTCTTT. Protein sequence: CSVEIGVGTEAFF.

The J gene is TRBJ2-2, the V gene TRBV7-9; D may be TRBD1 (6 bases). There are 15 residues in the CDR3. Trimming removed 3 bases at V and 2 bases at J, with 10 bases between. Per germline, CDR1 SEHNR and CDR2 FQNEAQ (reference sequence). The CDR3 nucleotides read TGTGCCAGCAGCTTTAAGGGGGACAACACCGGGGAGCTGTTTTTT. Protein sequence: CASSFKGDNTGELFF.

The chain employs TRBV5-1 and TRBJ2-1; D remains ambiguous. Between the trimmed V and J ends, which lost 1 base and 11 bases, there was a span of 7 bases. Germline CDR1 is SGHRS and CDR2 is YFSETQ. This CDR3 has 11 amino acids. The CDR3 nucleotides read TGCGCCAGCAGCTTGTCGGATAAGCAGTTCTTC. It encodes CASSLSDKQFF.

This chain joins TRBV28 and TRBJ1-2; TRBD1 might be the D (6 bases). The CDR3 covers 12 residues. Germline values: CDR1 MDHEN, CDR2 SYDVKM. V shed 5 bases and J shed 8 bases, with 12 bases lying between them. For the CDR3, the DNA is TGTGCCAGCAGTGGGGGGGCGGAGGGCTACACCTTC. Protein product: CASSGGAEGYTF.

V gene TRBV9 combines with J gene TRBJ2-7, with 7 bases matching TRBD1. This CDR3 contains 15 residues. From germline, CDR1 is SGDLS and CDR2 YYNGEE. V was pared by 0 bases and J by 6 bases, with 9 bases of the junction left unmatched. The CDR3 nucleotides are TGTGCCAGCAGCGTAGAAGGCGAGGGGGCCATCGAGCAGTACTTC. This gives the protein CASSVEGEGAIEQYF.